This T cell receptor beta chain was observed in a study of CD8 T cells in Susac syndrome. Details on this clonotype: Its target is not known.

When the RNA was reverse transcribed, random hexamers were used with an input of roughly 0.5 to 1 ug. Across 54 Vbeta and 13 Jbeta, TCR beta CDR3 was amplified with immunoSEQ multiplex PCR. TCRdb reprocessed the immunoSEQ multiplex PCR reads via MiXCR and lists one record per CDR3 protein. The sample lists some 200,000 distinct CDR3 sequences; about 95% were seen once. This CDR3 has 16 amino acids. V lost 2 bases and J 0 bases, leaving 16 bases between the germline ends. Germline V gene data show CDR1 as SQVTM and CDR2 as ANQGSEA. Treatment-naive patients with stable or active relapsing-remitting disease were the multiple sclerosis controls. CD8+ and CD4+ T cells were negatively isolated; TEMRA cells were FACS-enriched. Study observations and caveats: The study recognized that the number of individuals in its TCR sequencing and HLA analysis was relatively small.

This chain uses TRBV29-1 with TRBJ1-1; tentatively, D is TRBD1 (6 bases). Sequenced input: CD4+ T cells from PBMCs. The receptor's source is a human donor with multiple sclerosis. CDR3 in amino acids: CSVESGTSRMNTEAFF. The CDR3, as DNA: TGCAGCGTTGAAAGTGGGACATCGCGAATGAACACTGAAGCTTTCTTT. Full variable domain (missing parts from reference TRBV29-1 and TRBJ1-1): SAVISQKPSRDICQRGTSLTIQCQVDSQVTMMFWYRQQPGQSLTLIATANQGSEATYESGFVIDKFPISRPNLTFSTLTVSNMSPEDSSIYLCSVESGTSRMNTEAFFGQGTRLTVV.